A single sample gave rise to the 27 T cell receptor beta chains below, sequenced in a study of OX40 agonist ivuxolimab in advanced cancers. The method was immunoSEQ multiplex PCR; TCRdb's version includes in-frame clones alone and lacks a portion of them. In the table there are 90,000 to 130,000 clones, 80% to 95% of which are singletons. Sample: CD4+ or CD8+ T cells sorted from blood, taken in a trial of the OX40 agonist ivuxolimab. The receptors come from an adult with an advanced solid tumor such as melanoma, head and neck, liver or kidney cancer.

J is TRBJ1-4 and V is TRBV28; TRBD1 matches 9 bases. Germline CDR1 reads MDHEN; CDR2 reads SYDVKM. The CDR3 is made up of 16 amino acids. Trimming removed 2 bases from V and 6 bases from J; junction bases left unmatched: 7. CDR3: CASSLPGTGRDEKLFF. The DNA of the CDR3 is TGTGCCAGCAGTTTACCTGGGACAGGGAGGGATGAAAAACTGTTTTTT.

The chain uses TRBV18 and TRBJ2-3; 7 positions match TRBD2. The germline CDR1 and CDR2 sequences are KGHSH and LQKENI. CDR3 size: 15 residues. V lost 3 bases, J lost 5 bases, and 8 bases stayed unmatched. The CDR3 DNA follows: TGTGCCAGCTCACCGCCGGGACTAACGTTAGATACGCAGTATTTT. The encoded protein is CASSPPGLTLDTQYF.

V and J are TRBV10-3 and TRBJ1-1, with D unclear. The CDR3 covers 15 residues. V was trimmed by 0 bases and J by 0 bases, leaving 8 bases between them. The germline V gene encodes CDR1 ENHRY and CDR2 SYGVKD. CDR3 nucleotide sequence: TGTGCCATCAGTGAGTCTGACGGGATGAACACTGAAGCTTTCTTT. Translating gives CAISESDGMNTEAFF.

V and J are TRBV27 and TRBJ1-5; TRBD1 is a possible D gene (6 bases). The CDR3 is 14 amino acids. V was pared by 5 bases and J by 3 bases, with 11 bases between. Germline lookup yields CDR1 MNHEY and CDR2 SMNVEV (reference sequence). CDR3 nucleotide sequence: TGTGCCAGCAGTCCCGACAGGATCAATCAGCCCCAGCATTTT. It yields the protein CASSPDRINQPQHF.

V gene TRBV11-1 combines with J gene TRBJ2-3; 10 bases map to TRBD2. Trimming at V came to 4 bases and at J to 1 base, leaving 14 bases not matched to a gene. The CDR3 spans 19 residues. Germline loops: CDR1 SGHAT, CDR2 FQDESV (reference sequence). CDR3 loop: CASSSHSGRILVGTDTQYF. The DNA for the CDR3 is TGTGCCAGCAGCTCCCATAGCGGGAGGATTCTTGTGGGCACAGATACGCAGTATTTT.

The V and J genes are TRBV7-6 and TRBJ2-3, with 9 nucleotides matching TRBD2. The CDR3 extends over 15 amino acids. J gave up 4 bases and V 5 bases, and 7 bases lay outside the gene matches. Germline lookup yields CDR1 SGHVS and CDR2 FNYEAQ. The CDR3 nucleotides read TGTGCCAGCAGCCCTGGACTAGCGCAGGCAGATACGCAGTATTTT. Translating it yields CASSPGLAQADTQYF.

This chain joins TRBV6-1 and TRBJ1-2; possibly TRBD1 for D (5 bases). CDR1 and CDR2 from the germline V gene are MNHNS and SASEGT. Trimming took 0 bases from V and 8 from J, leaving 16 bases between them. This CDR3 has 15 amino acids. CDR3 loop: CASSEAGGQGNGYTF. CDR3 DNA: TGTGCCAGCAGTGAAGCGGGGGGTCAGGGAAACGGCTACACCTTC.

The rearrangement joins TRBV10-1 to TRBJ2-5; 7 positions agree with TRBD2. Germline values: CDR1 WNHNN, CDR2 SYGVQD (reference sequence). The CDR3 has 16 residues. V shed 3 bases and J 5 bases; nucleotides not matched to a gene: 12. The DNA of the CDR3 is TGCGCCAGCAGTGACCAAACGGGAGGCGGCGGGGAGACCCAGTACTTC. It codes for CASSDQTGGGGETQYF.

The rearrangement joins TRBV30 to TRBJ2-3; TRBD2 agrees at 11 bases. Germline CDR1 reads GTSNPN; CDR2 reads SVGIG (reference sequence). The CDR3 spans 14 residues. The V and J ends lost 2 bases and 5 bases, in that order; junction bases with no gene match: 3. DNA of the CDR3: TGTGCCTGGAGTAAGACTAGCGGGAAAGATACGCAGTATTTT. Translation gives CAWSKTSGKDTQYF.

The chain is built from TRBV6-1 and TRBJ2-7; 7 nucleotides agree with TRBD2. The CDR3 consists of 13 residues. Germline assignment: CDR1 MNHNS and CDR2 SASEGT. J lost 6 bases, V lost 4 bases, and 6 bases had no gene match. CDR3 coding DNA: TGTGCCAGCAGTGTTCTTGGGGGGGGCGAGCAGTACTTC. This gives the protein CASSVLGGGEQYF.

The V call is TRBV6-6, the J call TRBJ2-5; 8 bases map to TRBD1. This CDR3 has 13 amino acids. The V and J ends lost 4 bases and 3 bases, in that order; junction bases with no gene match: 1. Looked up from germline, CDR1 is MNHNY and CDR2 is SVGAGI (reference sequence). CDR3 residues: CASSLTGEETQYF. DNA for the CDR3: TGTGCCAGCAGTTTGACAGGGGAAGAGACCCAGTACTTC.

J is TRBJ2-7 and V is TRBV7-8; no clear D. There are 14 residues in the CDR3. Trimming pared 1 base from V and 2 bases from J, leaving 9 bases between. Germline-derived CDR1 and CDR2 are SGHVS and FQNEAQ. The CDR3 loop reads CASSLEAYAYEQYF. CDR3 DNA: TGTGCCAGCAGCTTAGAGGCCTACGCCTACGAGCAGTACTTC.

V gene TRBV7-3 combines with J gene TRBJ2-3; D is possibly TRBD1 or TRBD2 (5 bases each). This CDR3 comprises 12 residues. CDR1 and CDR2 from the germline V gene are SGHTA and FQGTGA. V gave up 4 bases and J gave up 10 bases, with 12 bases separating them. The chain's CDR3 is CASSWSGPPQYF. The CDR3 DNA reads TGTGCCAGCAGCTGGTCGGGACCTCCGCAGTATTTT.

This clone showed up just a few times. This chain joins TRBV18 and TRBJ1-6; 8 bases are a match to TRBD1. After removal of 4 bases from V and 10 bases from J, the junction contained 6 bases not matched to a gene. The length of the CDR3 is 14 residues. In germline, CDR1 is KGHSH, CDR2 LQKENI. CDR3 in DNA: TGTGCCAGCTCACTGGACAGGGCGGGATCACCCCTCCACTTT. Translated: CASSLDRAGSPLHF.

The gene calls are TRBV29-1 and TRBJ2-7, with D perhaps given as TRBD1 or TRBD2 (5 bases each). The CDR3 totals 17 residues. V lost 5 bases, J lost 1 base, and 24 bases lay in between. Germline assignment: CDR1 SQVTM and CDR2 ANQGSEA. The CDR3 bases are TGCAGCGTTTGGAGCCCTGGGGGAAGGACGGGTTCCTACGAGCAGTACTTC. As protein: CSVWSPGGRTGSYEQYF.

The gene calls are TRBV5-4 and TRBJ1-6, with D possibly being TRBD1 (6 bases). The CDR3 totals 16 residues. CDR1 and CDR2 from the germline V gene are SGHNT and YYREEE (reference sequence). V shed 4 bases and J shed 10 bases, with 21 bases lying between them. CDR3 DNA: TGTGCCAGCAGCCAAGATGAGGGGCAGGGGATCTCACCCCTCCACTTT. This encodes CASSQDEGQGISPLHF.

The gene calls are TRBV30 and TRBJ2-2, with D possibly being TRBD1 or TRBD2 (5 bases each). Trimming took off 0 bases at V and 6 bases at J, with 11 bases between the two ends. The CDR3 has 14 amino acids. In germline, CDR1 is GTSNPN, CDR2 SVGIG (reference sequence). CDR3 coding DNA: TGTGCCTGGAGTGTCGGGGCCTCCTCCGGGGAGCTGTTTTTT. The encoded protein is CAWSVGASSGELFF.

CDR3 in DNA: TGCGCCAGCAGCTCGACAGGGAGCACCGGGGAGCTGTTTTTT. It codes for CASSSTGSTGELFF. The rearrangement uses TRBV5-1 and TRBJ2-2, with 7 bases matching TRBD1. V shed 3 bases, J shed 4 bases, and the junction held 3 bases outside the gene matches. CDR3 length equals 14 residues. CDR1 is SGHRS and CDR2 is YFSETQ in the germline V gene.

The genes are TRBV18 and TRBJ2-2; D call uncertain. V was clipped by 0 bases and J by 5 bases, with 7 bases between them. The CDR3 runs 14 residues. Germline V gene sequence: CDR1 KGHSH, CDR2 LQKENI. The CDR3 loop reads CASSPPGVTGELFF. CDR3 DNA: TGTGCCAGCTCACCACCTGGGGTTACCGGGGAGCTGTTTTTT.

This chain connects TRBV10-3 to TRBJ1-1; D not resolved. The CDR3 consists of 13 residues. CDR1 is ENHRY and CDR2 is SYGVKD in the germline V gene. V was clipped by 7 bases and J by 3 bases, with 12 bases between them. The DNA for the CDR3 is TGTGCCATCATGGAGGGCGGGGACACTGAAGCTTTCTTT. Its protein is CAIMEGGDTEAFF.

The chain has TRBV5-1 and TRBJ2-7; no reliable D call. The CDR3 consists of 14 residues. Deletions cut 4 bases from V and 3 bases from J, with 14 bases between. Germline assignment: CDR1 SGHRS and CDR2 YFSETQ. As DNA, the CDR3 is TGCGCCAGCAGCGCTGACCCCCGACTCTACGAGCAGTACTTC. It translates to CASSADPRLYEQYF.

The V gene is TRBV5-1, the J gene TRBJ1-2; D is undetermined. From germline, CDR1 is SGHRS and CDR2 YFSETQ. Trimming removed 5 bases from V and 8 bases from J, with 16 bases in between. This CDR3 region has 13 residues. In nucleotides, the CDR3 is TGCGCCAGCAGTGAACGGCAACTAAGGGGCTACACCTTC. Protein product: CASSERQLRGYTF.

The rearrangement joins TRBV19 to TRBJ2-3; D uncertain. Germline loops: CDR1 LNHDA, CDR2 SQIVND (reference sequence). Deletions cut 2 bases from V and 6 bases from J, with 9 bases between. The CDR3 sequence is 13 residues long. The CDR3 nucleotides are TGTGCCAGTAGTATACGTCTGGCTGATACGCAGTATTTT. Translating gives CASSIRLADTQYF.

Notes on this clone: One end of the junction is discordant with germline, which a read error may explain. The chain uses TRBV6-1 and TRBJ2-2; 10 bases are a match to TRBD1. CDR1 and CDR2 from the germline V gene are MNHNS and SASEGT. The CDR3 is made up of 15 amino acids. CDR3 bases: TGTGCCAGCAGGTTGGACAGGGGGAACGCCGGGGAGCTGTTTTTT. Its translation: CASRLDRGNAGELFF.

This chain links TRBV18 with TRBJ1-5; 10 positions agree with TRBD1. The CDR3 extends over 15 amino acids. V lost 6 bases to trimming and J lost 6 bases; unmatched junction nucleotides: 8. Germline V CDR1 and CDR2: KGHSH, LQKENI. CDR3 in DNA: TGTGCCAGCTCCGGGGACAGGGGTTCGGTTCAGCCCCAGCATTTT. It codes for CASSGDRGSVQPQHF.

The V gene is TRBV4-2, the J gene TRBJ2-3; 10 nucleotides align to TRBD2. V lost 0 bases and J lost 1; bases outside the gene matches: 1. This CDR3 is 16 amino acids long. CDR1 is LGHNA, CDR2 YNFKEQ, per germline. DNA for the CDR3: TGTGCCAGCAGCCAAGATCTAGCGGGAGGCACAGATACGCAGTATTTT. This gives the protein CASSQDLAGGTDTQYF.

The chain employs TRBV7-2 and TRBJ2-7; perhaps TRBD2 as D (6 bases). Germline V gives CDR1 SGHTA, CDR2 FQGNSA. Trimming cost V 2 bases and J 2 bases, with 13 bases left between them. The CDR3 consists of 15 residues. The CDR3 sequence: CASSLWASAAYEQYF. The DNA for the CDR3 is TGTGCCAGCAGCTTATGGGCTAGCGCCGCCTACGAGCAGTACTTC.